This note documents a single T cell receptor (beta chain) sequence. What it binds is unknown. This specimen comes from a study of a mutant IDH1 vaccine in newly diagnosed glioma. On the study more broadly: Following radiotherapy alone, or alongside temozolomide cycles, vaccination was started after an interval of 4-6 weeks. Treated patients had a mean age of about 44 years and a sex split that was approximately 62% male and approximately 38% female. The therapy given earlier, which was standard therapy, consisted of radiotherapy, temozolomide, or both, and most of the patients received both. Findings of the study overall: Vaccine-induced immune responses were detected in roughly 92% of patients.

Time point: week 23, last vaccination. Every vaccination contained 300 ug of the mutant IDH1 20-mer peptide and was paired with topical imiquimod. Sequenced by immunoSEQ multiplex PCR; TCRdb stores in-frame clones only, minus some. The sample includes approximately 60,000 clones, 80% to 90% of them seen just once. Sequencing was performed on PBMCs, taken from a glioma patient whose treatment included an IDH1 peptide vaccine. The sequence was obtained from a man aged 25 to 40 with glioma.

CDR3 sequence reads: CASSPLPRTGGASRGSTNEKLFF. Written as DNA, the CDR3 is TGTGCCAGCTCACCCCTTCCCCGGACAGGGGGCGCGAGTAGAGGAAGCACTAATGAAAAACTGTTTTTT. The V and J genes are TRBV18 and TRBJ1-4, with TRBD1 matching over 11 bases. The J segment lost 2 bases and the V segment lost 3 bases, leaving 23 bases of the junction unmatched. This CDR3 contains 23 residues. Germline-derived CDR1 and CDR2 are KGHSH and LQKENI.